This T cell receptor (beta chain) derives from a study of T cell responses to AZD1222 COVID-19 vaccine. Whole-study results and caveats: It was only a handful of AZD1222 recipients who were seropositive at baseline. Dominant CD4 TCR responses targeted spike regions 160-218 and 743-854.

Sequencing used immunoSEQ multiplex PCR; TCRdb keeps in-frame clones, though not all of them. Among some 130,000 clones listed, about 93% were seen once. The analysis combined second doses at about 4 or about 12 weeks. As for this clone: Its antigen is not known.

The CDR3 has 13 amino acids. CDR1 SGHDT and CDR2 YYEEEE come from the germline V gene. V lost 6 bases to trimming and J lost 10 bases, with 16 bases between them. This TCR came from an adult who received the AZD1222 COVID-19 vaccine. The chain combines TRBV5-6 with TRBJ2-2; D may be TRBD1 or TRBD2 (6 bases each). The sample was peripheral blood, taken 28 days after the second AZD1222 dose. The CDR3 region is CASNSQGGMELFF. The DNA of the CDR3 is TGTGCCAGCAACTCCCAAGGGGGGATGGAGCTGTTTTTT.